These T cell receptor beta chains were read from a single sample in a study of blood T cells in healthy people across ages. TCRdb called the 5' RACE reads again in MiXCR, with one record for every CDR3 protein. This table holds roughly 2 million distinct CDR3 sequences, roughly 50% found once. Sample: blood. The receptors stem from a woman aged 40 to 50 in good health. CDR3s include the opening cysteine and the closing phenylalanine or tryptophan. A D gene is named only where the DNA matches it firmly.

D: TRBD2; J: TRBJ2-3; V: TRBV27; CDR3: CASSLRLAGDLVSTDTQYF
D: TRBD2; J: TRBJ2-1; V: TRBV6-5; CDR3: CASSYPSPGTSGGPKSYNEQFF
D: TRBD1; J: TRBJ2-5; V: TRBV27; CDR3: CASSLDRAATQYF
D: TRBD1; J: TRBJ1-2; V: TRBV28; CDR3: CASSAGGSWGYTF
D: .; J: TRBJ2-3; V: TRBV27; CDR3: CASSLYGVPNTDTQYF
D: TRBD1; J: TRBJ1-2; V: TRBV12-3/TRBV12-4; CDR3: CASSLLGPGGGSYGYTF
D: .; J: TRBJ2-3; V: TRBV4-2; CDR3: CDASADTQYF
D: TRBD1; J: TRBJ2-5; V: TRBV12-3/TRBV12-4; CDR3: CASSEGQGYQETQYF
D: .; J: TRBJ2-1; V: TRBV2; CDR3: CASSEVYNEQFF
D: TRBD2; J: TRBJ2-3; V: TRBV11-2; CDR3: CASSSRLAGTGDTQYF
D: .; J: TRBJ1-4; V: TRBV7-2; CDR3: CASSLVGTPVNEKLFF
D: .; J: TRBJ2-5; V: TRBV12-3/TRBV12-4; CDR3: CASSAWAPRETQYF
D: .; J: TRBJ1-2; V: TRBV7-3; CDR3: CASSEEPFQGRGYGYTF
D: TRBD1; J: TRBJ1-2; V: TRBV18; CDR3: CASSRGTGSDYTF
D: TRBD2; J: TRBJ2-5; V: TRBV20-1; CDR3: CSASGLAGGQETQYF
D: TRBD1; J: TRBJ1-5; V: TRBV4-1; CDR3: CASSPLHRGGNQPQHF
D: TRBD2; J: TRBJ2-3; V: TRBV29-1; CDR3: CSVERVRGDRGDTQYF
D: .; J: .; V: TRBV5-1; CDR3: CASGLAGQTYEQYF
D: TRBD1; J: TRBJ2-7; V: TRBV29-1; CDR3: CSVVGGQDYEQYF
D: .; J: .; V: TRBV28; CDR3: CASSGAWQGKETQYF
D: TRBD1; J: TRBJ2-7; V: TRBV12-3/TRBV12-4; CDR3: CASSRSGQGLREQYF
D: TRBD1; J: TRBJ2-7; V: TRBV28; CDR3: CASSLSGGLVYEQYF
D: .; J: TRBJ2-6; V: TRBV5-1; CDR3: CASSLSGTPGANVLTF
D: .; J: TRBJ2-7; V: TRBV7-2; CDR3: CASGRGGGRGSYEQYF
D: TRBD1; J: TRBJ1-2; V: TRBV4-3; CDR3: CASSQRTGYGYTF
D: .; J: TRBJ2-5; V: TRBV4-2; CDR3: CASSQRPLKGETQYF
D: .; J: TRBJ2-3; V: TRBV5-1; CDR3: CASSVGRPSDTQYF
D: .; J: TRBJ2-3; V: TRBV7-8; CDR3: CASQRTLGSSTDTQYF
D: TRBD2; J: TRBJ2-2; V: TRBV7-2; CDR3: CASSASSTSGLGTGELFF
D: .; J: TRBJ2-4; V: TRBV4-1; CDR3: CASSQVPATAKNIQYF
D: .; J: TRBJ1-1; V: TRBV29-1; CDR3: CSVPNVAEAEAFF
D: TRBD1; J: TRBJ1-1; V: TRBV7-9; CDR3: CASSLGRTGGRLNTEAFF
D: .; J: TRBJ2-1; V: TRBV28; CDR3: CATTAPGTLGRHEQFF
D: .; J: TRBJ2-6; V: TRBV5-1; CDR3: CASRQGPSSGANVLTF
D: TRBD2; J: .; V: TRBV14; CDR3: CASKIGGRETQYF
D: .; J: TRBJ2-7; V: TRBV27; CDR3: CASTPTAGGSYEQYF
D: .; J: TRBJ1-2; V: TRBV7-8; CDR3: CASSLAPDTNYGYTF
D: TRBD1; J: TRBJ1-1; V: TRBV12-3/TRBV12-4; CDR3: CASSPRTGGYTEAFF
D: .; J: TRBJ2-5; V: TRBV28; CDR3: CASRDPETQYF
D: .; J: TRBJ2-7; V: TRBV6-1; CDR3: CASNGYEQYF
D: TRBD1; J: TRBJ2-5; V: TRBV28; CDR3: CASSTWDRGPQETQYF
D: TRBD2; J: TRBJ2-7; V: TRBV6-5; CDR3: CATGGRSGYEQYF
D: TRBD1; J: TRBJ1-4; V: TRBV4-3; CDR3: CASSVTGGPNEKLSF
D: TRBD1; J: TRBJ1-1; V: TRBV4-3; CDR3: CASREGQGGLQNTEAFF
D: .; J: TRBJ2-5; V: TRBV7-9; CDR3: CASSLSQYQETQYF